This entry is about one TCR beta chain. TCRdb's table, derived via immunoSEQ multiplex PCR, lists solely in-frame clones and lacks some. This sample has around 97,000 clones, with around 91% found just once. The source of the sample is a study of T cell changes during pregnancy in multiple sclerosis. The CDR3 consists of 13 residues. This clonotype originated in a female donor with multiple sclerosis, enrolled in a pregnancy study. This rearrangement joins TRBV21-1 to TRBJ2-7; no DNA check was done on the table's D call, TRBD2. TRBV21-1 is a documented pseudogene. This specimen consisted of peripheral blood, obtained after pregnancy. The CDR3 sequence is CASSRRTAHEQYF. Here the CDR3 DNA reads TGTGCCAGCAGCAGAAGGACTGCTCACGAGCAGTACTTC.